Shown below are 4 T cell receptor beta chains from a single sample sequenced in a study of T cell repertoires in cytomegalovirus infection. These receptors lack a known antigen. One entry per CDR3 protein, called by TCRdb with MiXCR from the reads. Here the sample spans about 60,000 distinct CDR3 sequences, 25% to 40% being singletons. Input material: PBMCs, sequenced either directly or after in vitro stimulation (not recorded which). Receptor source: a human donor in good health (CMV status not recorded). Some clones in this sample may be carry-over from other donors' samples.

This chain joins TRBV19 and TRBJ2-7; possible D gene TRBD1, 6 bases. Germline V gene lookup returns CDR1 LNHDA and CDR2 SQIVND (reference sequence). V was cut by 5 bases and J by 10 bases, with 18 bases left in between. CDR3 length: 13 residues. The CDR3 DNA follows: TGTGCCAGTAGTGCCCGGGCAGGGGTGGAACAGTACTTC. Protein sequence: CASSARAGVEQYF.

This clonotype turned up a few times. The V call is TRBV6-5, the J call TRBJ2-3; no definite D call. CDR3 length: 14 amino acids. Germline CDR1 is MNHEY and CDR2 is SVGAGI. V dropped 0 bases and J dropped 3 bases, with 7 bases sitting between them. The CDR3 DNA follows: TGTGCCAGCAGTTACTCGCAACCGACAGATACGCAGTATTTT. Residues: CASSYSQPTDTQYF.

The CDR3 sequence: CASSEIGNEQFF. In DNA form, the CDR3 reads TGTGCCAGCAGCGAGATCGGCAATGAGCAGTTCTTC. The chain combines TRBV7-2 with TRBJ2-1; D is ambiguous. CDR3 size: 12 residues. Trimming took off 5 bases at V and 6 bases at J, with 8 bases between the two ends. The germline V gene encodes CDR1 SGHTA and CDR2 FQGNSA.

The genes are TRBV6-2 or TRBV6-3 and TRBJ2-1, with D tentatively TRBD2 (6 bases). Germline CDR1 MNHEY, CDR2 SVGEGT. V lost 6 bases to trimming and J lost 6 bases, with 12 bases between them. The CDR3 sequence is 13 residues long. The CDR3 region is CASSPRDSNEQFF. The CDR3 DNA reads as TGTGCCAGCAGCCCCCGGGACTCCAATGAGCAGTTCTTC.